This T cell receptor (beta chain) came from a study of blood T cells in healthy people across ages. Findings and limits, study-wide: Per million T cells, TCR beta diversity dropped about linearly as age rose.

A second PCR, run for roughly 7 to 12 cycles, used a sample-barcoded 5' primer plus a J-beta primer mix. TCRdb re-called the 5' RACE reads with MiXCR, one entry per CDR3 protein. This table holds roughly 1,500,000 distinct CDR3 sequences, roughly 45% found once. The V gene's germline CDR1 is SNHLY and CDR2 FYNNEI. The CDR3 runs to 15 residues. There are a few counts of this clonotype. The target antigen is unknown. The TCR sequence derives from a young woman in good health. The rearrangement links TRBV2 to TRBJ2-7, with TRBD2 matching over 9 bases. With the DNA end fitting TRBJ2-5 better, the J assignment may be wrong. Specimen: blood. The CDR3 sequence: CASSVGLAGKETQYF. In DNA form, the CDR3 reads TGTGCCAGCAGTGTTGGGCTAGCGGGGAAAGAGACCCAGTACTTC.